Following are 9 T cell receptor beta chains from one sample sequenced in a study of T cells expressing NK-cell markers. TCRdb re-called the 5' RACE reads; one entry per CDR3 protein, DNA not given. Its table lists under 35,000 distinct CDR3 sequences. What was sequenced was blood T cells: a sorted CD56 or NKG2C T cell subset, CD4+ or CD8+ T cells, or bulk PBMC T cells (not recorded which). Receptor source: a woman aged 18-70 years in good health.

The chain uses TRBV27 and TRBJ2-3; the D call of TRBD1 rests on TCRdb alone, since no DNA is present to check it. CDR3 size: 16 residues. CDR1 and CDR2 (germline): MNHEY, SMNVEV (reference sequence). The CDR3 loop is CASKAPGELRTSTQYF.

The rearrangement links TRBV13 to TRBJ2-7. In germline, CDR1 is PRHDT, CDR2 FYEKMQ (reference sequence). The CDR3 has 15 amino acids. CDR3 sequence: CASSFPSDGTYEQYF.

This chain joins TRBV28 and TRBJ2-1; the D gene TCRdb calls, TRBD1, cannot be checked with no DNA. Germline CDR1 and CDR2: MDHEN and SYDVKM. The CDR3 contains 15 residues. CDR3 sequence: CASSFGTGEYNEQFF. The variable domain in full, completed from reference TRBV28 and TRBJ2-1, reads DVKVTQSSRYLVKRTGEKVFLECVQDMDHENMFWYRQDPGLGLRLIYFSYDVKMKEKGDIPEGYSVSREKKERFSLILESASTNQTSMYLCASSFGTGEYNEQFFGPGTRLTVL.

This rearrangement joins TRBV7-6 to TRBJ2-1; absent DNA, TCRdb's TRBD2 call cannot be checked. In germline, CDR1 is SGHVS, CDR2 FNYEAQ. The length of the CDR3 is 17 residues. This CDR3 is CASSLGGLAGRGNEQFF.

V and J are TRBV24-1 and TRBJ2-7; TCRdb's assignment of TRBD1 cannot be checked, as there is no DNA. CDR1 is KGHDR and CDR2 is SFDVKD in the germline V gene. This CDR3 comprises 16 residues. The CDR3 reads CATSDPGTHPSYEQYF.

The CDR3: CASTMSGNSPLHF. V usage is TRBV7-8 and J usage is TRBJ1-6; TCRdb's D gene call, TRBD1, goes unchecked for lack of DNA. The CDR3 covers 13 residues. From germline, CDR1 is SGHVS and CDR2 FQNEAQ.

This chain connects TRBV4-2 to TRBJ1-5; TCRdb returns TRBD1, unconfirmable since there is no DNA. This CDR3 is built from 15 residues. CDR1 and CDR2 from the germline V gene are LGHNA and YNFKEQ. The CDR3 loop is CASSQMTGSGQPQHF.

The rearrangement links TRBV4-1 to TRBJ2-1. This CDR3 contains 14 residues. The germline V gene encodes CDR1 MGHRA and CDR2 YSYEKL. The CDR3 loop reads CASSSGSSYNEQFF.

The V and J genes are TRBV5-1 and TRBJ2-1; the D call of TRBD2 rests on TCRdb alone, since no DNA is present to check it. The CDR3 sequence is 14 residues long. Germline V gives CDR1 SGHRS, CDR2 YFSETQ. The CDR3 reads CATGLAGGHNEQFF.